These 27 T cell receptor beta chains originate from one sample sequenced in a study of blood T cell repertoires in COVID-19. The repertoire was sequenced with immunoSEQ multiplex PCR; TCRdb's copy has only in-frame clones and lacks some. The table lists 300,000 to 400,000 clones, about 93% of them singletons. Sequencing was carried out using peripheral blood. Receptor source: a woman younger than 30 who had recovered from COVID-19.

The chain recombines TRBV27 with TRBJ2-1; D not certain. CDR1 MNHEY and CDR2 SMNVEV come from the germline V gene (reference sequence). The CDR3 is 13 residues long. V was trimmed by 4 bases and J by 12 bases, leaving 16 bases between them. CDR3 sequence reads: CASSWSQVSGQFF. In DNA form, the CDR3 reads TGTGCCAGCAGTTGGTCCCAGGTTTCCGGGCAGTTCTTC.

This clone was seen a single time. The V call is TRBV2, the J call TRBJ2-7; the match to TRBD2 covers 9 bases. V lost 7 bases, J lost 6 bases, and 10 bases stayed unmatched. This CDR3 comprises 14 residues. Germline V gene lookup returns CDR1 SNHLY and CDR2 FYNNEI. The CDR3 loop is CASTVSSGILEQYV. For the CDR3, the DNA is TGTGCCAGCACGGTGTCTAGCGGGATACTCGAGCAGTACGTC.

The CDR3 nucleotides read TGTGCCAGCAGCTTCGTCAGCGATGCGTCCTATGAGCAGTTCTTC. Translation gives CASSFVSDASYEQFF. The chain carries TRBV7-9 and TRBJ2-1; D remains unclear. Deletions cut 3 bases from V and 8 bases from J, with 17 bases between. This CDR3 spans 15 amino acids. Germline V gene lookup returns CDR1 SEHNR and CDR2 FQNEAQ (reference sequence).

The chain has TRBV27 and TRBJ2-1; TRBD2 matches at 8 bases. The germline gives CDR1 MNHEY, CDR2 SMNVEV (reference sequence). The CDR3 sequence is 16 residues long. V was pared by 4 bases and J by 6 bases, with 11 bases of the junction left unmatched. CDR3: CASSYLPGTRGNEQFF. In DNA, the CDR3 is TGTGCCAGCAGTTACCTGCCCGGGACTAGGGGCAATGAGCAGTTCTTC.

V is TRBV11-3 and J is TRBJ2-1; 10 bases are a match to TRBD1. V lost 5 bases and J lost 3; bases outside the gene matches: 7. This CDR3 region has 16 residues. Germline lookup yields CDR1 SGHNT and CDR2 YENEEA. CDR3 residues: CASSHSGTGDYNEQFF. The DNA for the CDR3 is TGTGCCAGCAGCCACTCCGGGACAGGGGACTACAATGAGCAGTTCTTC.

Written as DNA, the CDR3 is TGTGCCTGGAGTGTCAAGGGGATAACTGAAGCTTTCTTT. Its translation is CAWSVKGITEAFF. J is TRBJ1-1 and V is TRBV30, with D perhaps TRBD1 (5 bases). Between the trimmed V and J ends, which lost 0 bases and 5 bases, there was a span of 10 bases. Germline lookup yields CDR1 GTSNPN and CDR2 SVGIG (reference sequence). The CDR3 has 13 residues.

V usage is TRBV19 and J usage is TRBJ1-5, with D perhaps matching TRBD1 (6 bases). The CDR3 totals 14 residues. Per germline, CDR1 LNHDA and CDR2 SQIVND (reference sequence). V was cut by 1 base and J by 7 bases, with 11 bases left in between. The CDR3: CASSIVRGGQPQHF. The CDR3 coding sequence is TGTGCCAGTAGTATAGTCAGGGGCGGGCAGCCCCAGCATTTT.

V usage is TRBV12-3 or TRBV12-4 and J usage is TRBJ1-4; D remains unclear. The CDR3 totals 13 residues. Trimming stripped 7 bases from V and 5 bases from J, with 11 bases between. The CDR3 nucleotides read TGTGCCAGCATGGTACAGAAGAATGAAAAACTGTTTTTT. It yields the protein CASMVQKNEKLFF.

The chain has TRBV5-4 and TRBJ2-1; 9 nucleotides agree with TRBD1. CDR1 and CDR2 (germline): SGHNT, YYREEE (reference sequence). The V gene end was trimmed by 4 bases and the J gene end by 8 bases; junction bases not matched to a gene: 13. This CDR3 is 16 amino acids long. In DNA, the CDR3 is TGTGCCAGCAGCGCGGGGGATCCGGGACAGGGCGATGAGCAGTTCTTC. Amino acids: CASSAGDPGQGDEQFF.

CDR3 in amino acids: CASSLPGLNTDTQYF. The CDR3 DNA reads as TGTGCCAGCAGCTTACCGGGACTCAACACAGATACGCAGTATTTT. The chain combines TRBV5-4 with TRBJ2-3; TRBD2 might be the D (6 bases). In germline, CDR1 is SGHNT, CDR2 YYREEE (reference sequence). V dropped 2 bases and J dropped 2 bases, with 12 bases sitting between them. The CDR3 covers 15 residues.

This sequence joins TRBV9 and TRBJ2-4; a possible D gene is TRBD2 (5 bases). Germline assignment: CDR1 SGDLS and CDR2 YYNGEE. CDR3 length: 16 residues. Trimming took off 0 bases at V and 8 bases at J, with 18 bases between the two ends. CDR3 region: CASSVAAMSGEDIQYF. DNA for the CDR3: TGTGCCAGCAGCGTAGCTGCCATGAGCGGTGAGGACATTCAGTACTTC.

The V gene is TRBV12-3 or TRBV12-4, the J gene TRBJ2-4, with no clear D. The CDR3 totals 11 residues. V lost 7 bases, J lost 8 bases, and 9 bases lay in between. The CDR3 loop is CASTSTDIQYF. The CDR3 DNA sequence: TGTGCCAGCACCTCCACGGACATTCAGTACTTC.

V and J are TRBV12-3 or TRBV12-4 and TRBJ2-1; 8 nucleotides align to TRBD2. The CDR3 length is 13 residues. Losses at the gene ends were 4 bases for V and 9 bases for J; bases not matched to a gene: 5. The CDR3 DNA reads TGTGCCAGCAGTTCCCGTACTAGCGGTGAGCAGTTCTTC. As protein: CASSSRTSGEQFF.

The chain couples TRBV9 to TRBJ2-1; 8 positions match TRBD2. Germline CDR1 SGDLS, CDR2 YYNGEE. This CDR3 spans 15 amino acids. V was pared by 4 bases and J by 7 bases, with 10 bases of the junction left unmatched. CDR3 sequence: CASSTSGSEGNEQFF. Here the CDR3 DNA reads TGTGCCAGCAGCACGAGCGGGAGTGAGGGGAATGAGCAGTTCTTC.

In this sample, this clone turned up once. The CDR3 sequence: CASSSQRGTEAFF. In nucleotides, the CDR3 is TGTGCCAGCAGCTCGCAACGGGGCACTGAAGCTTTCTTT. The rearrangement uses TRBV3-1 (or the pseudogene TRBV3-2) and TRBJ1-1; D uncertain. Germline V gene data show CDR1 as LGHDT and CDR2 as YNNKEL (reference sequence). CDR3 length: 13 residues. V was shortened by 5 bases and J by 4 bases, with 11 bases between the two germline ends.

This rearrangement joins TRBV5-3 to TRBJ1-4; D perhaps matches TRBD1 (5 bases). TRBV5-3 belongs to the ORF category, with a function that is uncertain. V gave up 3 bases and J gave up 5 bases, with 11 bases separating them. CDR3 size: 14 residues. CDR3 protein: CARSSRGGNEKLFF. The CDR3, as DNA: TGTGCCAGAAGCTCGAGGGGAGGCAATGAAAAACTGTTTTTT.

This clone was picked up one time. The chain joins TRBV29-1 to TRBJ1-1, with D possibly matching TRBD1 (6 bases). The CDR3 runs to 17 residues. V lost 4 bases to trimming and J lost 1 base, with 22 bases between them. Germline assignment: CDR1 SQVTM and CDR2 ANQGSEA. This CDR3 is CSVGDTGRISWNTEAFF. In DNA form, the CDR3 reads TGCAGCGTTGGGGACACGGGCAGGATAAGTTGGAACACTGAAGCTTTCTTT.

Points on this clone: Other DNA sequences in this specimen translate into the identical CDR3. The rearrangement uses TRBV5-5 and TRBJ1-3; D may be TRBD1 (6 bases). The CDR3 runs 14 residues. The V gene lost 4 bases and the J gene lost 4 bases, with 12 bases spanning the gap. The germline V gene has CDR1 SGHKS and CDR2 YYEKEE (reference sequence). CDR3 loop: CASSLQGSGNTIYF. The CDR3 nucleotides read TGTGCCAGCAGCCTACAGGGCTCGGGAAACACCATATATTTT. Looking up the rest from reference TRBV5-5 and TRBJ1-3 gives the full variable domain: DAGVTQSPTHLIKTRGQQVTLRCSPISGHKSVSWYQQVLGQGPQFIFQYYEKEERGRGNFPDRFSARQFPNYSSELNVNALLLGDSALYLCASSLQGSGNTIYFGEGSWLTVV.

The rearrangement links TRBV4-3 to TRBJ2-1; 13 bases agree with TRBD2. V shed 4 bases, J shed 4 bases, and the junction held 4 bases outside the gene matches. CDR1 and CDR2 (germline): LGHNA, YSLEER. CDR3 length equals 16 residues. The CDR3 DNA reads as TGCGCCAGCAGCCCCCGGACTAGCGGGAGTTACAATGAGCAGTTCTTC. It is translated as CASSPRTSGSYNEQFF.

CDR3 in amino acids: CASSFRAGGKNTGELFF. The CDR3 nucleotides are TGTGCCAGCAGCTTCCGAGCGGGAGGGAAAAACACCGGGGAGCTGTTTTTT. The chain links TRBV7-9 to TRBJ2-2; 10 nucleotides align to TRBD2. V gave up 3 bases and J gave up 2 bases; unmatched junction bases: 6. CDR3 length equals 17 residues. Germline V gives CDR1 SEHNR, CDR2 FQNEAQ (reference sequence).

This chain uses TRBV7-2 with TRBJ1-1; possible D gene TRBD1, 5 bases. The V end lost 2 bases, the J end lost 1 base, and 8 bases lay between the germline ends. The CDR3 is made up of 14 amino acids. In germline, CDR1 is SGHTA, CDR2 FQGNSA. The CDR3 DNA sequence: TGTGCCAGCAGCTTACTGGGGGGGAACACTGAAGCTTTCTTT. Its protein product is CASSLLGGNTEAFF.

The rearrangement joins TRBV7-8 to TRBJ2-7; 9 bases match TRBD2. The V segment lost 4 bases and the J segment 6 bases; nucleotides outside the gene matches: 4. Looked up from germline, CDR1 is SGHVS and CDR2 is FQNEAQ. CDR3 length equals 13 residues. The CDR3 is CASSSSGIGEQYV. The CDR3 DNA is TGTGCCAGCAGCTCTAGCGGGATTGGCGAGCAGTACGTC.

The V and J genes are TRBV11-2 and TRBJ1-4, with D unclear. This CDR3 has 13 residues. Trimming pared 5 bases from V and 5 bases from J, leaving 9 bases between. From germline, CDR1 is SGHAT and CDR2 FQNNGV. DNA for the CDR3: TGTGCCAGCAGCCAGAGGTACAATGAAAAACTGTTTTTT. The encoded protein is CASSQRYNEKLFF. The variable domain in full, completed from reference TRBV11-2 and TRBJ1-4, reads EAGVAQSPRYKIIEKRQSVAFWCNPISGHATLYWYQQILGQGPKLLIQFQNNGVVDDSQLPKDRFSAERLKGVDSTLKIQPAKLEDSAVYLCASSQRYNEKLFFGSGTQLSVL.

The chain carries TRBV29-1 and TRBJ2-1; 8 nucleotides align to TRBD2. Germline-derived CDR1 and CDR2 are SQVTM and ANQGSEA. V shed 4 bases, J shed 1 base, and the junction held 12 bases outside the gene matches. The CDR3 is made up of 17 amino acids. CDR3 in DNA: TGCAGCGTTGTTCGGCTAGCGGGTGGCCCATCCTACAATGAGCAGTTCTTC. It yields the protein CSVVRLAGGPSYNEQFF.

The rearrangement uses TRBV5-1 and TRBJ2-1; D not certain. CDR3 size: 16 residues. V was pared by 0 bases and J by 5 bases, with 15 bases between. Germline V gene data show CDR1 as SGHRS and CDR2 as YFSETQ. In nucleotides, the CDR3 is TGCGCCAGCAGCTTGGCCCCAGCGAGGCATGACAATGAGCAGTTCTTC. This sequence encodes CASSLAPARHDNEQFF.

The chain couples TRBV2 to TRBJ1-2; weak D call: TRBD1 (5 bases). The V and J ends lost 10 bases and 2 bases respectively, with 11 bases between them. The CDR3 contains 12 residues. Germline V lookup: CDR1 SNHLY, CDR2 FYNNEI. The CDR3 bases are TGTGCCATAAGGGGCAGAAACTATGGCTACACCTTC. Its translation: CAIRGRNYGYTF.

The chain couples TRBV30 to TRBJ1-5; D call uncertain. This CDR3 contains 13 residues. The germline V gene has CDR1 GTSNPN and CDR2 SVGIG (reference sequence). V lost 0 bases and J 7 bases, leaving 10 bases between the germline ends. The CDR3 nucleotides are TGTGCCTGGAGTGTCCGGGATGGACAGCCCCAGCATTTT. This encodes CAWSVRDGQPQHF.